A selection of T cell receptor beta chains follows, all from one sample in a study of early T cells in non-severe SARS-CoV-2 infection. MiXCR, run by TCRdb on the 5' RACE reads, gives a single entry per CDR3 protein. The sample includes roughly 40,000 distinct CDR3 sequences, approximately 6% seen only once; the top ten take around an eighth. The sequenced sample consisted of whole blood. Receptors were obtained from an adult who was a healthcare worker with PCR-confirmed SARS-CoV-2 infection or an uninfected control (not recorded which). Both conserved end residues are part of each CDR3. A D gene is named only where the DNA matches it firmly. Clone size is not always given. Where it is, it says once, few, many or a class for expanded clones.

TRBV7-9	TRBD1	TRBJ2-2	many	CASRRDRMNTGELFF	TGTGCCAGCCGCCGGGACAGGATGAACACCGGGGAGCTGTTTTTT
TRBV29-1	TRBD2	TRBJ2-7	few	CSVGLAGVPSYEQYF	TGCAGCGTTGGACTAGCGGGGGTCCCCTCCTACGAGCAGTACTTC
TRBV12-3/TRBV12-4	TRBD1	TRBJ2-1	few	CASSFAPGQGGDEQFF	TGTGCCAGCAGTTTCGCCCCCGGACAGGGGGGGGATGAGCAGTTCTTC
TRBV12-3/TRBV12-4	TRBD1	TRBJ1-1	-	CASVDGTANTEAFF	TGTGCCAGCGTTGACGGGACAGCGAACACTGAAGCTTTCTTT
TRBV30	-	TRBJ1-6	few	CAWSVPGTLDSPLHF	TGTGCCTGGAGTGTACCCGGGACACTAGATTCACCCCTCCACTTT
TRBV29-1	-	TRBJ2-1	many	CSVGIGGGSNEQFF	TGCAGCGTTGGAATTGGAGGGGGTAGCAATGAGCAGTTCTTC
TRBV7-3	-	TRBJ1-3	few	CASSLDPGSGTIYF	TGTGCCAGCAGCTTAGATCCGGGGAGTGGCACCATATATTTT
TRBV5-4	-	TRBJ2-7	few	CASSLDDLGHLEQYF	TGTGCCAGCAGCTTGGACGACCTCGGGCATCTCGAGCAGTACTTC
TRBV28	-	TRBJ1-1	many	CASSLGGHSEAFF	TGTGCCAGCAGTTTGGGGGGGCACAGTGAAGCTTTCTTT
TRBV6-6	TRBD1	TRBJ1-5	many	CASSRGVQGHGEPQHF	TGTGCCAGCAGCCGGGGGGTACAGGGGCACGGAGAGCCCCAGCATTTT
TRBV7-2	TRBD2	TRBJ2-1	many	CASSLVRGGAVYNEQFF	TGTGCCAGCAGCTTAGTTCGCGGGGGGGCCGTTTACAATGAGCAGTTCTTC
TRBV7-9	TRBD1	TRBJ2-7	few	CASRQGAAYEQYF	TGTGCCAGCAGACAGGGGGCGGCCTACGAGCAGTACTTC
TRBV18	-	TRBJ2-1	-	CASSRSSYNEQFF	TGTGCCAGCTCAAGGAGCTCCTACAATGAGCAGTTCTTC
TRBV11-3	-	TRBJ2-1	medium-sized	CASSPGPVGNEQFF	TGTGCCAGCAGCCCGGGACCGGTTGGCAATGAGCAGTTCTTC
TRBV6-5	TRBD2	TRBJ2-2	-	CASSISGSGVRNTGELFF	TGTGCCAGCAGTATCTCCGGTAGCGGGGTCAGGAACACCGGGGAGCTGTTTTTT
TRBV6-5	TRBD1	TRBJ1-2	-	CASSRDRGLNGYTF	TGTGCCAGCAGTCGGGACAGGGGGCTGAATGGCTACACCTTC
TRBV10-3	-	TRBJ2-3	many	CAISDGEMGTDTQYF	TGTGCCATCAGTGACGGGGAGATGGGCACAGATACGCAGTATTTT
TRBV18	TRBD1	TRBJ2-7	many	CASSRGQNSYEQYF	TGTGCCAGCTCACGGGGACAGAACTCCTACGAGCAGTACTTC
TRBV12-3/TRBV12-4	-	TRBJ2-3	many	CASSSFRTAFGTDTQYF	TGTGCCAGCAGTTCATTCCGGACAGCCTTTGGCACAGATACGCAGTATTTT
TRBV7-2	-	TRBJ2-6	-	CASRGSGSGANVLTF	TGTGCCAGCCGGGGCTCGGGTTCTGGGGCCAACGTCCTGACTTTC
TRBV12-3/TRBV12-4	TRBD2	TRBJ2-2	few	CASRTSGANTGELFF	TGTGCCAGCAGGACAAGCGGGGCGAACACCGGGGAGCTGTTTTTT
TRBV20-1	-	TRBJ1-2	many	CSARDGSFPLYTF	TGCAGTGCTAGAGATGGGTCCTTTCCTCTTTACACCTTC
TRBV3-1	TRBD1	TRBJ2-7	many	CASSHRQGAYEQYF	TGTGCCAGCAGCCACCGACAGGGGGCCTACGAGCAGTACTTC
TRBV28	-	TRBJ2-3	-	CASSRDITDTQYF	TGTGCCAGCAGTAGGGACATTACAGATACGCAGTATTTT
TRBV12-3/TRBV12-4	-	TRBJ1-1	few	CASSLRAWNTEAFF	TGTGCCAGCAGTTTAAGAGCTTGGAACACTGAAGCTTTCTTT
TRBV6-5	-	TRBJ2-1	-	CASRWSGAGNEQFF	TGTGCCAGCAGGTGGTCAGGGGCTGGCAATGAGCAGTTCTTC
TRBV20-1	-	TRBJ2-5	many	CSAQEGSLETQYF	TGCAGTGCCCAAGAAGGTAGCCTAGAGACCCAGTACTTC
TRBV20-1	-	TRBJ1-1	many	CSARKRGAGTEAFF	TGCAGTGCTAGGAAGCGGGGGGCCGGGACTGAAGCTTTCTTT
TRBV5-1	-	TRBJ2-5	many	CASSLSRPTYQETQYF	TGCGCCAGCAGTTTAAGCCGCCCTACGTACCAAGAGACCCAGTACTTC
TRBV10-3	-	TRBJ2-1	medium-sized	CATSLGRPLYNEQFF	TGTGCCACAAGCCTCGGGCGGCCCCTATACAATGAGCAGTTCTTC
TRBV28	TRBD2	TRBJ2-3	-	CASSPPAGLTDTQYF	TGTGCCAGCAGTCCCCCAGCGGGGCTCACAGATACGCAGTATTTT
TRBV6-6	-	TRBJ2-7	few	CASRPGQLYEQYF	TGTGCCAGCAGACCTGGACAGCTCTACGAGCAGTACTTC
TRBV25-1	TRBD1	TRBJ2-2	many	CASSEGQDTGELFF	TGTGCCAGCAGTGAGGGACAGGACACCGGGGAGCTGTTTTTT
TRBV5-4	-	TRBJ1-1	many	CASSPDMNTEAFF	TGTGCCAGCAGCCCAGATATGAACACTGAAGCTTTCTTT
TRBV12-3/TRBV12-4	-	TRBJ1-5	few	CASREGRQPQHF	TGTGCCAGCAGAGAGGGGCGTCAGCCCCAGCATTTT
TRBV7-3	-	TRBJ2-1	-	CASSLEGRVKDEQFF	TGTGCCAGCAGCTTAGAGGGAAGGGTTAAAGATGAGCAGTTCTTC
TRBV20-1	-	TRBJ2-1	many	CSVQTDTNEQFF	TGCAGTGTCCAGACGGACACTAATGAGCAGTTCTTC
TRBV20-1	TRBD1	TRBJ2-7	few	CSASTSGTEFPLSEQYF	TGCAGTGCGTCTACCTCCGGGACAGAATTCCCCCTCAGCGAGCAGTACTTC
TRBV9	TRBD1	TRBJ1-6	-	CASSAYDRDRMDNSPLHF	TGTGCCAGCAGCGCATATGACAGGGATAGGATGGATAATTCACCCCTCCACTTT
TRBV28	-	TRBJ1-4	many	CASSLFGTENEKLFF	TGTGCCAGCAGTTTATTTGGGACTGAAAATGAAAAACTGTTTTTT
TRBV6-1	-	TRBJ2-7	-	CASSGNSTPPYEQYF	TGTGCCAGCAGTGGAAACAGCACGCCCCCCTACGAGCAGTACTTC